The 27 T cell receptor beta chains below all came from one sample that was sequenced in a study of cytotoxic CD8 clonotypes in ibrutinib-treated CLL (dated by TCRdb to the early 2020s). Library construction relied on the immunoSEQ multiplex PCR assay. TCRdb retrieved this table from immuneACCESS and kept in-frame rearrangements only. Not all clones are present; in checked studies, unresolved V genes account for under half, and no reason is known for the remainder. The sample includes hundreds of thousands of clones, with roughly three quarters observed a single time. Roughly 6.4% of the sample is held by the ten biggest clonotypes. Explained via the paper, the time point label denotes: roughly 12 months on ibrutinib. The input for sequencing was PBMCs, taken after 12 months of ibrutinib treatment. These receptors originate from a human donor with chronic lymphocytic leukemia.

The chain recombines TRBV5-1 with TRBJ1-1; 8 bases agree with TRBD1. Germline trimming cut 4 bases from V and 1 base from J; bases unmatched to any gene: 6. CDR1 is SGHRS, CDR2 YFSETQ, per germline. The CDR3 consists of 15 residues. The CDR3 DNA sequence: TGCGCCAGCAGCAAACTAGGACAGGGGAACACTGAAGCTTTCTTT. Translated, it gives CASSKLGQGNTEAFF.

The DNA of the CDR3 is TGTGCCAGCAGTTTTAGGTTGATTAGCGGAGCTTTTTCCTACGAGCAGTACTTC. This translates into CASSFRLISGAFSYEQYF. The chain is built from TRBV27 and TRBJ2-7; D might be TRBD2 (6 bases). The ends were cut back, 3 bases at V and 1 base at J, with 22 bases in the middle. Per germline, CDR1 MNHEY and CDR2 SMNVEV (reference sequence). This CDR3 spans 18 amino acids.

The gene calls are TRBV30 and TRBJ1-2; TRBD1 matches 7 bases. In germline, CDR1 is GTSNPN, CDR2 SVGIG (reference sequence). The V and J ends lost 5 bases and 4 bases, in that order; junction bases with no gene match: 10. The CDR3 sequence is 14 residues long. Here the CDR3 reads CAWLQAGGFYGYTF. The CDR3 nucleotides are TGTGCCTGGCTCCAGGCAGGGGGGTTCTATGGCTACACCTTC.

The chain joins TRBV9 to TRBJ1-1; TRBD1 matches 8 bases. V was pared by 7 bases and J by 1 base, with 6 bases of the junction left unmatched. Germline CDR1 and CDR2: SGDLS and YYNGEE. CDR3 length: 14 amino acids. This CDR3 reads CASSSGTGNTEAFF. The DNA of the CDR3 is TGTGCCAGCTCTTCCGGGACAGGGAACACTGAAGCTTTCTTT.

Here the CDR3 DNA reads TGTGCCAGCAGTTACTGGGCGGGCGCAGGGTCCTACGAGCAGTACTTC. Its protein product is CASSYWAGAGSYEQYF. V usage is TRBV6-5 and J usage is TRBJ2-7; D assignment may be TRBD1 or TRBD2 (5 bases each). The CDR3 is 16 amino acids. V was clipped by 1 base and J by 1 base, with 14 bases between them. The germline V gene has CDR1 MNHEY and CDR2 SVGAGI.

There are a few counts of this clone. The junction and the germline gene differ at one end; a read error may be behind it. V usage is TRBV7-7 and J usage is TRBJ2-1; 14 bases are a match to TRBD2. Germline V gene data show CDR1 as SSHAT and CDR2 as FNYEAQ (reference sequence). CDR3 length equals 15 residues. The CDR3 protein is CASSLGTSGSGEQFF. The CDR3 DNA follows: TGTGCTAGCAGCTTAGGGACTAGCGGGAGTGGGGAGCAGTTCTTC. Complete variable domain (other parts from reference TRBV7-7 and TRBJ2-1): GAGVSQSPRYKVTKRGQDVTLRCDPISSHATLYWYQQALGQGPEFLTYFNYEAQPDKSGLPSDRFSAERPEGSISTLTIQRTEQRDSAMYRCASSLGTSGSGEQFFGPGTRLTVL.

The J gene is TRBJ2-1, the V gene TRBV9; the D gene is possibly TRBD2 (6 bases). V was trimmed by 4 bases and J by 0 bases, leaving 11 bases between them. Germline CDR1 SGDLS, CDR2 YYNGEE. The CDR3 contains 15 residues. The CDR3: CASSSDGGSYNEQFF. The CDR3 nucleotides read TGTGCCAGCAGCTCGGACGGGGGCTCCTACAATGAGCAGTTCTTC. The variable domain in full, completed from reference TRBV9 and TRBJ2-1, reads DSGVTQTPKHLITATGQRVTLRCSPRSGDLSVYWYQQSLDQGLQFLIQYYNGEERAKGNILERFSAQQFPDLHSELNLSSLELGDSALYFCASSSDGGSYNEQFFGPGTRLTVL.

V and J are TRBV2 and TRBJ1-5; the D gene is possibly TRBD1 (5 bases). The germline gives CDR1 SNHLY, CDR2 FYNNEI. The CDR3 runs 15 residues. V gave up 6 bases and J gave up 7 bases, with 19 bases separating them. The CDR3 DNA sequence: TGTGCCAGCAGGTCGAAGGCACGGGGGGGACAGCCCCAGCATTTT. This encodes CASRSKARGGQPQHF. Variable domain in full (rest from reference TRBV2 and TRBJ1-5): EPEVTQTPSHQVTQMGQEVILRCVPISNHLYFYWYRQILGQKVEFLVSFYNNEISEKSEIFDDQFSVERPDGSNFTLKIRSTKLEDSAMYFCASRSKARGGQPQHFGDGTRLSIL.

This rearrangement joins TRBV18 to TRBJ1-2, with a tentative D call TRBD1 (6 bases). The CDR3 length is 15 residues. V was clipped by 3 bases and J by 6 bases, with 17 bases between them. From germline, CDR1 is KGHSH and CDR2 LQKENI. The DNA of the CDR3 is TGTGCCAGCTCACCCATCGGGGGGGCCTATGATGGCTACACCTTC. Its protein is CASSPIGGAYDGYTF.

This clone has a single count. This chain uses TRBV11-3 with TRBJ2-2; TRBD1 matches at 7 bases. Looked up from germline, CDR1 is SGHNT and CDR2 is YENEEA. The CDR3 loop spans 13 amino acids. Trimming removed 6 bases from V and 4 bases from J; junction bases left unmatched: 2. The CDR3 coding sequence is TGTGCCAGCAGGGCAGGGGGCACCGGGGAGCTGTTTTTT. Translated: CASRAGGTGELFF. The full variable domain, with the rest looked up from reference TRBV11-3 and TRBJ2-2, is EAGVVQSPRYKIIEKKQPVAFWCNPISGHNTLYWYLQNLGQGPELLIRYENEEAVDDSQLPKDRFSAERLKGVDSTLKIQPAELGDSAVYLCASRAGGTGELFFGEGSRLTVL.

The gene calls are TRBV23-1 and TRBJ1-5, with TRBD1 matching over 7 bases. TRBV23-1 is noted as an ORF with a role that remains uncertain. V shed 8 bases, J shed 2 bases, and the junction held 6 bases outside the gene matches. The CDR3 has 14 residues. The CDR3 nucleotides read TGCGCCAGCGGTTGTGGGACAGGCAATCAGCCCCAGCATTTT. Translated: CASGCGTGNQPQHF.

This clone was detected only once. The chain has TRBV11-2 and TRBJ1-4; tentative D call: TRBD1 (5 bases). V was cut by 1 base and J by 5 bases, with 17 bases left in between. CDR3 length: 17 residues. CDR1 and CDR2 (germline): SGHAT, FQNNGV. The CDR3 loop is CASSLGFSQGRNEKLFF. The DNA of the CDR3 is TGTGCCAGCAGCTTAGGGTTTTCGCAGGGAAGGAATGAAAAACTGTTTTTT. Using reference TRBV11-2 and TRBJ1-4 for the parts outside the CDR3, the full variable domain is EAGVAQSPRYKIIEKRQSVAFWCNPISGHATLYWYQQILGQGPKLLIQFQNNGVVDDSQLPKDRFSAERLKGVDSTLKIQPAKLEDSAVYLCASSLGFSQGRNEKLFFGSGTQLSVL.

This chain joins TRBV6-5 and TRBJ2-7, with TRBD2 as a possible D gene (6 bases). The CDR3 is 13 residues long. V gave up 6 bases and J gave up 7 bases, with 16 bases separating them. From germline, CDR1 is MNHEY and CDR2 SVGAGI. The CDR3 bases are TGTGCCAGCAGAACCACGGCAGGGAGGGAGCAGTACTTC. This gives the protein CASRTTAGREQYF.

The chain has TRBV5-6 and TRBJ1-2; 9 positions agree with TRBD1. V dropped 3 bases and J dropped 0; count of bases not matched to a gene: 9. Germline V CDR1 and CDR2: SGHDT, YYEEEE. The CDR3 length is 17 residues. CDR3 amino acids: CASSYLDRGSSNYGYTF. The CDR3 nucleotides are TGTGCCAGCAGCTATCTAGACAGGGGGTCTTCTAACTATGGCTACACCTTC. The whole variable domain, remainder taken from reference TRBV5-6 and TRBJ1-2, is DAGVTQSPTHLIKTRGQQVTLRCSPKSGHDTVSWYQQALGQGPQFIFQYYEEEERQRGNFPDRFSGHQFPNYSSELNVNALLLGDSALYLCASSYLDRGSSNYGYTFGSGTRLTVV.

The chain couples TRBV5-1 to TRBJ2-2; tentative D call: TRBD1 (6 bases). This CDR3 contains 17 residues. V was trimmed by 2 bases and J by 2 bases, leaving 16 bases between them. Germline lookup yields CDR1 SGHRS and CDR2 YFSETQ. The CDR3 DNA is TGCGCCAGCAGCTTCTTAGGGACACGAGGCAACACCGGGGAGCTGTTTTTT. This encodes CASSFLGTRGNTGELFF.

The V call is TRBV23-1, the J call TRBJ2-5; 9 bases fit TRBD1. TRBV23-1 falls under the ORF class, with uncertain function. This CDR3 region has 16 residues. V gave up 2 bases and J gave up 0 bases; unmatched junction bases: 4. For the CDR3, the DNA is TGCGCCAGCAGTCAAACAGACAGGGGGGACCAAGAGACCCAGTACTTC. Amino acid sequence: CASSQTDRGDQETQYF.

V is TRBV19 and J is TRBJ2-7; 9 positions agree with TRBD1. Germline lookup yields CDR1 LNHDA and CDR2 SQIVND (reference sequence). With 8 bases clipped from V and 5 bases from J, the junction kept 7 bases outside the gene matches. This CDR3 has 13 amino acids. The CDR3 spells CASLRQGDHEQYF. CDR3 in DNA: TGTGCCAGTCTCCGACAGGGGGACCACGAGCAGTACTTC.

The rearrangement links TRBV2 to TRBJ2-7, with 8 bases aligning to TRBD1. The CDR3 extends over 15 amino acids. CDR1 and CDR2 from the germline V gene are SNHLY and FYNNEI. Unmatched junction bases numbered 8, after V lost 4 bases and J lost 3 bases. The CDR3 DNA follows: TGTGCCAGCAGTGTAGGGACAGGTCAACTCTACGAGCAGTACTTC. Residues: CASSVGTGQLYEQYF.

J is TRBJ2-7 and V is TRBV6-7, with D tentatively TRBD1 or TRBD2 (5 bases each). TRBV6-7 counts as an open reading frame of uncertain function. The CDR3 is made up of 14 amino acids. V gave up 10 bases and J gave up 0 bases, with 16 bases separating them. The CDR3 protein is CAKIRGITSYEQYF. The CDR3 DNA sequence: TGTGCCAAAATCCGGGGCATTACCTCCTACGAGCAGTACTTC.

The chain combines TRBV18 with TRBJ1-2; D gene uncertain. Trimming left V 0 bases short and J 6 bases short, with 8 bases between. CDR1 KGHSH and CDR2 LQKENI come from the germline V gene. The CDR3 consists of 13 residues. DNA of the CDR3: TGTGCCAGCTCACCACCGGAGGTTAATGGCTACACCTTC. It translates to CASSPPEVNGYTF.

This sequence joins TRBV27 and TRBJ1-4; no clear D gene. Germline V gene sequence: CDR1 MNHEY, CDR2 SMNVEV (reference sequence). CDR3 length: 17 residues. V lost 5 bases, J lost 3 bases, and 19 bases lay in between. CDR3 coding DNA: TGTGCCAGCAGTCCCGGACGGATCCTTCGGGCTAATGAAAAACTGTTTTTT. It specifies CASSPGRILRANEKLFF.

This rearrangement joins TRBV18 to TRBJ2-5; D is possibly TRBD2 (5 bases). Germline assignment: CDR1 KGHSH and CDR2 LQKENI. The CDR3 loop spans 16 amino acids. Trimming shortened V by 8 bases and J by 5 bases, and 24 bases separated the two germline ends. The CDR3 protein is CASRDPLTTGRETQYF. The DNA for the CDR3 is TGTGCCAGCCGCGACCCTTTGACAACGGGAAGGGAGACCCAGTACTTC.

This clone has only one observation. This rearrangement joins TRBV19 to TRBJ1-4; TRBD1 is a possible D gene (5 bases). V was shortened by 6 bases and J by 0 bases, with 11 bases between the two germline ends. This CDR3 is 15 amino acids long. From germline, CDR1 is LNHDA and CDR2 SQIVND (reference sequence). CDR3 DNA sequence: TGTGCCAGTAGCCGTGACAGAGCAACTAATGAAAAACTGTTTTTT. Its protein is CASSRDRATNEKLFF.

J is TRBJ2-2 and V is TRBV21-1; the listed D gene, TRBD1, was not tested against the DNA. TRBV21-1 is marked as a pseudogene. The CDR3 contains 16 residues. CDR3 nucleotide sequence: TGTGCCAGCAGCAGTCAAGGGACAGGGCGTACTGGGGAGCTGTTTTTT. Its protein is CASSSQGTGRTGELFF.

The DNA of the CDR3 is TGTGCCAGCAGCCCTGGCGGGGGCACTGGAAACACCATATATTTT. Translation: CASSPGGGTGNTIYF. J is TRBJ1-3 and V is TRBV7-9; perhaps TRBD1 as D (6 bases). Germline V gives CDR1 SEHNR, CDR2 FQNEAQ (reference sequence). Trimming cost V 5 bases and J 2 bases, with 13 bases left between them. This CDR3 has 15 residues.

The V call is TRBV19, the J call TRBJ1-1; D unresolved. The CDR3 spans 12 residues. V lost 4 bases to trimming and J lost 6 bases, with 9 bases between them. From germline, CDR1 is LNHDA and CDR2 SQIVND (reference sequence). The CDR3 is CASSRGLAEAFF. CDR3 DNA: TGTGCCAGTAGTAGGGGATTGGCTGAAGCTTTCTTT.

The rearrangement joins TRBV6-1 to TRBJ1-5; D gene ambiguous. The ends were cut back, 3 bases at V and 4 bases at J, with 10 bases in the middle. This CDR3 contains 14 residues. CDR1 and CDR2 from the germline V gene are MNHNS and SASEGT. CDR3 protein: CASSDVGRNQPQHF. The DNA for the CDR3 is TGTGCCAGCAGTGACGTAGGGCGGAATCAGCCCCAGCATTTT.